One TCR beta chain is described in this entry. This receptor's antigen is unknown. Base qualities are not provided; no much larger clone lies one nucleotide away. The sample is drawn from a study of blood T cell repertoires in COVID-19 (dated by TCRdb to 2018 to 2021). The study in broad terms: The collaborator samples originated in the United States, Italy and Spain and spanned the acute and convalescent phases of COVID-19. The prospective study material was composed of cDNA or gDNA derived from T cells, B-cell-depleted T cells, or PBMCs. Subjects who had been exposed to COVID-19, were actively infected with it, or had recovered from it provided the deeply sampled blood TCRbeta repertoires that made up the dataset. The repertoires were made available in a free public database intended to serve as a resource for research on the immune response to SARS-CoV-2. The samples were drawn from two sources: the first 160 participants of the ongoing ImmuneRACE study, and approximately 1,300 subjects contributed by 6 global collaborators. A de-identified subject ID, COVID-19 status, age in years and sex were almost always included in the sample metadata. Where available, HLA class I and class II types were taken from metadata supplied by the sample provider and were not determined by assay-based typing. Results the study describes overall, beyond this receptor: How much clinical and demographic metadata was included differed by source and by participant, and the metadata was provided uncurated.

Participants in the prospective study were enrolled through a virtual design, were aged roughly 18 to 100 years, and lived in roughly 26 United States geographic areas. In the prospective study, cohorts were assigned on the basis of participant-reported clinical history obtained from a screening survey and a study questionnaire. Recovered participants in ImmuneRACE Cohort 3 were defined by two consecutive negative NP/OP PCR tests, clearance by a healthcare professional, or resolution of symptoms. In the prospective study, whole blood, serum and a nasopharyngeal or oropharyngeal swab were collected from each participant by mobile phlebotomists. Prospective study participants could optionally give additional blood draws and questionnaires over an approximately two-month period. Before DNA extraction, blood samples from the prospective study were shipped at room temperature or frozen. The junction shows trimming of 4 bases on V and 0 bases on J, plus 8 bases between the germline ends. CDR1 and CDR2 were assigned from the germline V gene as SGHNT and YENEEA. Inclusive of the bounding cysteine and phenylalanine, the CDR3 is 14 residues long. Kept here is only the CDR3 DNA, which spans 42 bases and is read in frame from base 1.

The immunoSEQ Assay, a bias-controlled multiplex PCR, was used to amplify TCRbeta CDR3 regions from genomic DNA. As for the original processing: Nucleated cell counts per sample were estimated from amplification of reference gene primers within the assay. To quantify the absolute abundance of each unique TCRbeta CDR3 rearrangement, sequence reads were collapsed and filtered. For each sample, productive Simpson clonality was calculated as the square root of Simpson's diversity index over productive rearrangements. The source is immuneACCESS, and TCRdb retained only in-frame sequences with V and J called. Part of the clones is not carried over; for the studies checked, unresolved V genes explain less than half of this, and the remainder is unexplained. That table furnishes V, J and clone size, whereas the DNA furnished D and trimming. In this sample the table shows a few hundred thousand clones, 80% to 90% of which occur a single time. The ten largest account for less than 6.5% of the sample.

Source material: PBMCs or T cells enriched from blood (not recorded which). This TCR was recovered from a man in his thirties or forties who had recovered from COVID-19. The sequence links TRBV11-3 to TRBJ2-3, with the D gene call left open. The DNA sequence follows: TGTGCCAGCAGCTCCGCACTTAGCACAGATACGCAGTATTTT. Its translation reads: CASSSALSTDTQYF.